Listed here are 29 T cell receptor beta chains from one sample, sequenced in a study of beta chain features in type 1 diabetes. As every portion of the isolated RNA was reverse transcribed, the sequencing read expressed TCRB transcripts. Produced via immunoSEQ multiplex PCR; TCRdb's table is partial and in-frame only. The profile shows some 150,000 clones, over 8.5% of them singletons. The sequenced sample consisted of central memory CD4+ T cells from blood. Receptor source: a man younger than 35 in good health.

The chain uses TRBV11-2 and TRBJ1-5; tentative D call: TRBD1 (6 bases). Germline CDR1 and CDR2: SGHAT and FQNNGV. The CDR3 is made up of 14 amino acids. Deletions cut 2 bases from V and 7 bases from J, with 12 bases between. In DNA, the CDR3 is TGTGCCAGCAGCTTAAACAGGGAGGGGCAGCCCCAGCATTTT. Translation gives CASSLNREGQPQHF. Combining the CDR3 with reference TRBV11-2 and TRBJ1-5 gives the whole variable domain EAGVAQSPRYKIIEKRQSVAFWCNPISGHATLYWYQQILGQGPKLLIQFQNNGVVDDSQLPKDRFSAERLKGVDSTLKIQPAKLEDSAVYLCASSLNREGQPQHFGDGTRLSIL.

This clone occurred a few times. V is TRBV30 and J is TRBJ2-5; weak D call: TRBD1 (5 bases). This CDR3 region has 14 residues. The germline V gene encodes CDR1 GTSNPN and CDR2 SVGIG (reference sequence). Trimming shortened V by 3 bases and J by 5 bases, and 16 bases separated the two germline ends. The CDR3 here is CAWRPGWARETQYF. CDR3 DNA sequence: TGTGCCTGGAGACCAGGGTGGGCAAGGGAGACCCAGTACTTC.

This clone turned up a few times. This chain connects TRBV6-1 to TRBJ2-6, with D possibly being TRBD1 (6 bases). The CDR3 has 20 amino acids. Germline V gives CDR1 MNHNS, CDR2 SASEGT. Trimming removed 0 bases from V and 2 bases from J, with 20 bases in between. The CDR3 reads CASSEALTGGARTGANVLTF. The CDR3, as DNA: TGTGCCAGCAGTGAAGCCCTGACAGGTGGAGCCAGGACTGGGGCCAACGTCCTGACTTTC.

The table lists this clone with a few counts. The chain links TRBV18 to TRBJ2-5, with TRBD2 identical over 14 bases. CDR3 length equals 18 residues. V dropped 4 bases and J dropped 2; count of bases not matched to a gene: 9. Per the germline V gene, CDR1 is KGHSH and CDR2 is LQKENI. The CDR3 here is CASSLGLAGGSEQETQYF. The CDR3, as DNA: TGTGCCAGCTCACTTGGACTAGCGGGGGGCTCAGAACAAGAGACCCAGTACTTC.

This clone has a handful of counts. V is TRBV7-2 and J is TRBJ1-1; no firm D call. Germline CDR1 reads SGHTA; CDR2 reads FQGNSA. V was shortened by 0 bases and J by 6 bases, with 11 bases between the two germline ends. CDR3 length: 14 amino acids. DNA of the CDR3: TGTGCCAGCAGCTTAGCAAGACTTAACCCTGAAGCTTTCTTT. Its protein is CASSLARLNPEAFF.

The chain is built from TRBV7-2 and TRBJ2-7; D might be TRBD2 (6 bases). Per germline, CDR1 SGHTA and CDR2 FQGNSA. V was clipped by 8 bases and J by 5 bases, with 10 bases between them. CDR3 length: 11 amino acids. The CDR3 is CASGRGHEQYF. The CDR3 coding sequence is TGTGCCAGCGGGCGGGGACACGAGCAGTACTTC.

This clone turned up a few times. V is TRBV28 and J is TRBJ2-3; TRBD1 might be the D (5 bases). Between the trimmed V and J ends, which lost 6 bases and 11 bases, there was a span of 15 bases. The length of the CDR3 is 12 residues. Germline CDR1 and CDR2: MDHEN and SYDVKM. The CDR3 nucleotides are TGTGCCAGCAGCCTAGGGCAGGGCGGGCAGTATTTT. It translates to CASSLGQGGQYF. Looking up the rest from reference TRBV28 and TRBJ2-3 gives the full variable domain: DVKVTQSSRYLVKRTGEKVFLECVQDMDHENMFWYRQDPGLGLRLIYFSYDVKMKEKGDIPEGYSVSREKKERFSLILESASTNQTSMYLCASSLGQGGQYFGPGTRLTVL.

The V and J genes are TRBV28 and TRBJ2-3; D call uncertain. The germline CDR1 and CDR2 sequences are MDHEN and SYDVKM. This CDR3 comprises 15 residues. Trimming removed 6 bases at V and 0 bases at J, with 13 bases between. The CDR3 reads CASSPRTASTDTQYF. The CDR3 nucleotides read TGTGCCAGCAGCCCCCGGACCGCCAGCACAGATACGCAGTATTTT.

This sequence joins TRBV29-1 and TRBJ1-5; the D gene is possibly TRBD1 (5 bases). Germline loops: CDR1 SQVTM, CDR2 ANQGSEA. CDR3 size: 13 residues. V lost 7 bases, J lost 2 bases, and 12 bases lay in between. CDR3 nucleotide sequence: TGCAGCGCCCAATGGGGGGGCAATCAGCCCCAGCATTTT. As protein: CSAQWGGNQPQHF.

This clone turned up a few times. The chain links TRBV2 to TRBJ1-2; 9 nucleotides match TRBD1. Losses at the gene ends were 3 bases for V and 5 bases for J; bases not matched to a gene: 7. Germline CDR1 is SNHLY and CDR2 is FYNNEI. This CDR3 has 15 amino acids. The CDR3 region is CASSERTGAGYGYTF. CDR3 nucleotides: TGTGCCAGCAGTGAGAGGACAGGGGCAGGGTATGGCTACACCTTC.

This clone was found a few times. The chain is built from TRBV30 and TRBJ2-3; tentative D call: TRBD1 (5 bases). The CDR3 totals 14 residues. The V gene lost 2 bases and the J gene lost 1 base, with 10 bases spanning the gap. Germline assignment: CDR1 GTSNPN and CDR2 SVGIG (reference sequence). The CDR3 DNA reads as TGTGCCTGGAGTACGCAGGGCCGCACAGATACGCAGTATTTT. It yields the protein CAWSTQGRTDTQYF.

This clone showed up just a few times. The chain recombines TRBV27 with TRBJ2-5; a weak D match, TRBD2 (6 bases). From germline, CDR1 is MNHEY and CDR2 SMNVEV (reference sequence). Trimming took off 3 bases at V and 4 bases at J, with 9 bases between the two ends. This CDR3 spans 13 amino acids. The CDR3 reads CASSLWGGETQYF. CDR3 nucleotides: TGTGCCAGCAGTTTGTGGGGAGGAGAGACCCAGTACTTC.

The V and J genes are TRBV29-1 and TRBJ2-3; D is undetermined. The CDR3 has 12 residues. V lost 5 bases to trimming and J lost 4 bases, with 10 bases between them. In germline, CDR1 is SQVTM, CDR2 ANQGSEA. CDR3 region: CSVPWAADTQYF. CDR3 sequence (DNA): TGCAGCGTTCCCTGGGCGGCAGATACGCAGTATTTT.

Only a few counts were recorded for this clone. The chain couples TRBV25-1 to TRBJ2-1; D remains unclear. V lost 4 bases and J 10 bases, leaving 14 bases between the germline ends. Germline lookup yields CDR1 MGHDK and CDR2 SYGVNS. The CDR3 sequence is 13 residues long. CDR3 nucleotide sequence: TGTGCCAGCAGTGCACCTCTAGGCCGCGAGCAGTTCTTC. This sequence encodes CASSAPLGREQFF.

The chain is built from TRBV7-2 and TRBJ1-3; D gene ambiguous. Germline V CDR1 and CDR2: SGHTA, FQGNSA. This CDR3 is built from 15 residues. Deletions cut 3 bases from V and 0 bases from J, with 9 bases between. CDR3 loop: CASSFGLTSGNTIYF. CDR3 DNA sequence: TGTGCCAGCAGCTTCGGACTGACCTCTGGAAACACCATATATTTT.

The chain has TRBV5-4 and TRBJ2-1, with D uncertain. CDR1 is SGHNT, CDR2 YYREEE, per germline (reference sequence). The CDR3 has 13 residues. The V gene lost 3 bases and the J gene lost 4 bases, with 8 bases spanning the gap. The CDR3 sequence is CASSSLVYNEQFF. The DNA of the CDR3 is TGTGCCAGCAGCTCCTTGGTTTACAATGAGCAGTTCTTC. The whole variable domain, filled in from reference TRBV5-4 and TRBJ2-1, reads ETGVTQSPTHLIKTRGQQVTLRCSSQSGHNTVSWYQQALGQGPQFIFQYYREEENGRGNFPPRFSGLQFPNYSSELNVNALELDDSALYLCASSSLVYNEQFFGPGTRLTVL.

In DNA form, the CDR3 reads TGTGCCTGGAGTCGCAGGGGTTTTGAAGCTTTCTTT. Translating gives CAWSRRGFEAFF. This sequence joins TRBV30 and TRBJ1-1; tentatively, D is TRBD1 (6 bases). Germline V lookup: CDR1 GTSNPN, CDR2 SVGIG (reference sequence). Trimming took 2 bases from V and 7 from J, leaving 11 bases between them. The CDR3 is 12 amino acids.

V and J are TRBV27 and TRBJ2-1; the match to TRBD2 covers 15 bases. CDR3 length equals 18 residues. The junction had 6 bases not matched to a gene; V was cut back by 6 bases and J by 0 bases. Looked up from germline, CDR1 is MNHEY and CDR2 is SMNVEV (reference sequence). CDR3 coding DNA: TGTGCCAGCAGGCCGGGACTAGCGGGGGGAAGCTCCTACAATGAGCAGTTCTTC. This translates into CASRPGLAGGSSYNEQFF.

The table lists this clone with many counts. The V gene is TRBV10-3, the J gene TRBJ1-2; tentatively, D is TRBD1 (6 bases). Germline values: CDR1 ENHRY, CDR2 SYGVKD. There are 15 residues in the CDR3. The V and J ends lost 4 bases and 1 base respectively, with 13 bases between them. This chain's CDR3 is CAISVGQSDNYGYTF. Written as DNA, the CDR3 is TGTGCCATCAGTGTCGGACAGAGCGATAACTATGGCTACACCTTC.

The J gene is TRBJ1-3, the V gene TRBV6-5; the match to TRBD1 covers 8 bases. The CDR3 runs to 15 residues. The germline CDR1 and CDR2 sequences are MNHEY and SVGAGI. Trimming took 5 bases from V and 0 from J; bases not matched to a gene: 3. The CDR3 sequence is CASSQGAASGNTIYF. The CDR3 DNA reads as TGTGCCAGCAGTCAGGGGGCTGCCTCTGGAAACACCATATATTTT.

This clone showed up many times. V usage is TRBV10-3 and J usage is TRBJ1-1; 9 nucleotides match TRBD1. The junction had 7 bases not matched to a gene; V was cut back by 7 bases and J by 4 bases. CDR1 is ENHRY and CDR2 is SYGVKD in the germline V gene. CDR3 length: 14 residues. The CDR3 bases are TGTGCCATCACTCGGGACAGGGTGGGCACTGAAGCTTTCTTT. The encoded protein is CAITRDRVGTEAFF.

The chain combines TRBV11-1 with TRBJ2-4; no clear D. V was cut by 0 bases and J by 3 bases, with 6 bases left in between. The CDR3 loop spans 14 amino acids. Germline V gives CDR1 SGHAT, CDR2 FQDESV (reference sequence). CDR3: CASSLAGLKNIQYF. The DNA of the CDR3 is TGTGCCAGCAGCTTAGCAGGCCTCAAAAACATTCAGTACTTC.

This rearrangement joins TRBV19 to TRBJ2-7; possible D gene TRBD1, 5 bases. The CDR3 consists of 15 residues. Per germline, CDR1 LNHDA and CDR2 SQIVND (reference sequence). Between the trimmed V and J ends, which lost 1 base and 3 bases, there was a span of 13 bases. DNA of the CDR3: TGTGCCAGTAGTATAGGCGACAGCAGGTACTACGAGCAGTACTTC. Its translation is CASSIGDSRYYEQYF.

V gene TRBV30 combines with J gene TRBJ1-6; no clear D gene. The CDR3 is 16 residues long. Germline loops: CDR1 GTSNPN, CDR2 SVGIG (reference sequence). V was clipped by 3 bases and J by 0 bases, with 12 bases between them. This CDR3 reads CAWRWAGSSYNSPLHF. In DNA form, the CDR3 reads TGTGCCTGGAGGTGGGCAGGCAGCTCCTATAATTCACCCCTCCACTTT.

The chain carries TRBV18 and TRBJ2-7, with 8 bases fitting TRBD1. CDR3 length equals 15 residues. Germline-derived CDR1 and CDR2 are KGHSH and LQKENI. Germline trimming cut 7 bases from V and 3 bases from J; bases unmatched to any gene: 11. The CDR3 DNA is TGTGCCAGCTTCGACCTTTCGGACAGGGACTACGAGCAGTACTTC. Translation gives CASFDLSDRDYEQYF. Complete variable domain (other parts from reference TRBV18 and TRBJ2-7): NAGVMQNPRHLVRRRGQEARLRCSPMKGHSHVYWYRQLPEEGLKFMVYLQKENIIDESGMPKERFSAEFPKEGPSILRIQQVVRGDSAAYFCASFDLSDRDYEQYFGPGTRLTVT.

This clone was found many times. The same CDR3 is also encoded by other DNA sequences in this sample. The genes are TRBV20-1 and TRBJ1-3; D remains unclear. CDR1 is DFQATT, CDR2 SNEGSKA, per germline (reference sequence). The CDR3 is made up of 11 amino acids. Trimming took 7 bases from V and 2 from J, leaving 6 bases between them. The CDR3 spells CSGRTGNTIYF. CDR3 DNA sequence: TGCAGTGGAAGAACTGGAAACACCATATATTTT.

A remark on this clone: Within the sample, other DNA sequences also encode this same CDR3. The chain combines TRBV18 with TRBJ1-2; D might be TRBD1 (5 bases). Germline V CDR1 and CDR2: KGHSH, LQKENI. This CDR3 has 13 amino acids. V lost 3 bases and J lost 7, with 12 bases in between. CDR3 sequence: CASSPSDTRGYTF. CDR3 nucleotides: TGTGCCAGCTCACCCTCGGACACGCGTGGCTACACCTTC.

CDR3 protein: CASSYLGLAAQETQYF. The CDR3 region has the DNA TGTGCCAGCAGTTACTTAGGACTAGCGGCGCAAGAGACCCAGTACTTC. The chain is built from TRBV6-5 and TRBJ2-5; 10 bases map to TRBD2. The V segment lost 1 base and the J segment 2 bases; nucleotides outside the gene matches: 4. CDR1 MNHEY and CDR2 SVGAGI come from the germline V gene. CDR3 size: 16 residues.

The chain has TRBV4-1 and TRBJ2-5, with TRBD2 as a possible D gene (6 bases). This CDR3 is built from 14 residues. CDR1 is MGHRA, CDR2 YSYEKL, per germline. V shed 8 bases and J shed 1 base, with 14 bases lying between them. In DNA form, the CDR3 reads TGCGCCAGCGGAGGACCGGGACTCCAAGAGACCCAGTACTTC. Its translation: CASGGPGLQETQYF.